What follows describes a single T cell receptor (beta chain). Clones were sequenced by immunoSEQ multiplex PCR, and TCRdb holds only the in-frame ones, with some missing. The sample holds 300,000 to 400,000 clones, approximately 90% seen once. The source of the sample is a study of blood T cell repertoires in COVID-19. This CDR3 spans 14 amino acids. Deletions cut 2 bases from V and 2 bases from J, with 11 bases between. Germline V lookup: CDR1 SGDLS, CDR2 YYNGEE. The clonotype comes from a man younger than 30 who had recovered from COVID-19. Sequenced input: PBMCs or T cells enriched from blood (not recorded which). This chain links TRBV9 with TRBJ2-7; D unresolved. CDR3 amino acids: CASSVTDYPYEQYF. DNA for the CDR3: TGTGCCAGCAGCGTCACAGATTACCCCTACGAGCAGTACTTC.